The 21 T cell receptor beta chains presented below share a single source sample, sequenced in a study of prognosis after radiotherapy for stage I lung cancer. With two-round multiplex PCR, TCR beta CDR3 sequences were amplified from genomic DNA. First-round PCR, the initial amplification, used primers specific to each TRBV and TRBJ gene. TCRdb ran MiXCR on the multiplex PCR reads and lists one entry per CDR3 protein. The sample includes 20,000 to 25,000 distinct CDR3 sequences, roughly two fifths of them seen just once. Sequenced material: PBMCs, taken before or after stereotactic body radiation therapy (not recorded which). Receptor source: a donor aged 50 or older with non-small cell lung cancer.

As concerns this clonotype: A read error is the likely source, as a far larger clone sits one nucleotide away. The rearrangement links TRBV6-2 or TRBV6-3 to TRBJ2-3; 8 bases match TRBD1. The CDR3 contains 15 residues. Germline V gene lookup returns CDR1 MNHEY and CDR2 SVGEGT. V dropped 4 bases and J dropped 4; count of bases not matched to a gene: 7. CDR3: CASSLRQGAADTQYF. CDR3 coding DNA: TGTGCCAGCAGTTTAAGGCAGGGGGCCGCAGATACGCAGTATTTT.

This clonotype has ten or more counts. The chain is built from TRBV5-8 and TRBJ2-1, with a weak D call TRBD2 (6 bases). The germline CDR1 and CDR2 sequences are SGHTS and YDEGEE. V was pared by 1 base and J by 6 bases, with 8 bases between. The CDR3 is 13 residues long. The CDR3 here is CASSLYGGNEQFF. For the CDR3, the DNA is TGTGCCAGCAGCTTGTACGGGGGCAATGAGCAGTTCTTC. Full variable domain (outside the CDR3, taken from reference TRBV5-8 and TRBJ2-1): EAGVTQSPTHLIKTRGQQATLRCSPISGHTSVYWYQQALGLGLQFLLWYDEGEERNRGNFPPRFSGRQFPNYSSELNVNALELEDSALYLCASSLYGGNEQFFGPGTRLTVL.

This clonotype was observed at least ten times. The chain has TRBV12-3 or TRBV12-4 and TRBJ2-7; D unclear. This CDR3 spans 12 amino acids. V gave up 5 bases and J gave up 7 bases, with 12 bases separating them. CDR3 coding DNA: TGTGCCAGCAGTCCCCGCTCTAGTGAGCAGTACTTC. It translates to CASSPRSSEQYF.

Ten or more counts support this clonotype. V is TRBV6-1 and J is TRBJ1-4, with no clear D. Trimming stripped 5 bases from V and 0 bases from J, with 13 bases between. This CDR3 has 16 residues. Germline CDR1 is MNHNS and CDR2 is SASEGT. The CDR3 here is CASSPRRQPTNEKLFF. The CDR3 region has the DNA TGTGCCAGCAGTCCCCGCCGGCAGCCAACTAATGAAAAACTGTTTTTT.

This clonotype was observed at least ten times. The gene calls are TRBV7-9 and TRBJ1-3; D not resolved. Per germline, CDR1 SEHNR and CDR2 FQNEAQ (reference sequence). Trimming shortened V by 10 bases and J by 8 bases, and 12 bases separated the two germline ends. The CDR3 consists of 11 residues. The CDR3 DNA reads TGTGCCACCGTCCATTGGGACACCATATATTTT. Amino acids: CATVHWDTIYF.

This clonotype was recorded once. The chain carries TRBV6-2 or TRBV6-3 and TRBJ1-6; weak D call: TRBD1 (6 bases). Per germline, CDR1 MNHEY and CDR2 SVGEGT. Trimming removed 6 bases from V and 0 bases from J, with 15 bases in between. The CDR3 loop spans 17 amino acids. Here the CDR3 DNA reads TGTGCCAGCAGCCTTGGACAGAGAAGCTCCTATAATTCACCCCTCCACTTT. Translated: CASSLGQRSSYNSPLHF.

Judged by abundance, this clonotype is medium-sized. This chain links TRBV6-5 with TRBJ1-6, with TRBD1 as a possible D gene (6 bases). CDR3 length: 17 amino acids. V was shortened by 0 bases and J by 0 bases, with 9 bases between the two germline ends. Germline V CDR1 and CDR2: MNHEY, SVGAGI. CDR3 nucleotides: TGTGCCAGCAGTTACTCAGGACAGAGCTCCTATAATTCACCCCTCCACTTT. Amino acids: CASSYSGQSSYNSPLHF.

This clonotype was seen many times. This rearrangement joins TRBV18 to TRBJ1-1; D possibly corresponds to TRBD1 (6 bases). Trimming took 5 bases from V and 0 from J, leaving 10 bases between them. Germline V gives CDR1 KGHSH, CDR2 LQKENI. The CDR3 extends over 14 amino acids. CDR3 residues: CASSSRTVNTEAFF. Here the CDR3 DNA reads TGTGCCAGCTCATCGAGGACAGTGAACACTGAAGCTTTCTTT. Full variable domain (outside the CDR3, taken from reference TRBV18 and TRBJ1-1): NAGVMQNPRHLVRRRGQEARLRCSPMKGHSHVYWYRQLPEEGLKFMVYLQKENIIDESGMPKERFSAEFPKEGPSILRIQQVVRGDSAAYFCASSSRTVNTEAFFGQGTRLTVV.

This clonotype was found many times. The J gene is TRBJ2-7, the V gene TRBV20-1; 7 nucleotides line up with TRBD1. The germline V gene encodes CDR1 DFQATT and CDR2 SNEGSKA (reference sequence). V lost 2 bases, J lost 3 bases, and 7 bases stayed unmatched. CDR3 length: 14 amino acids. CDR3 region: CSARKWDSNYEQYF. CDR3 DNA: TGCAGTGCTAGAAAGTGGGACAGCAACTACGAGCAGTACTTC.

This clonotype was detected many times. The CDR3 region is CASRSAGDSSYEQYF. CDR3 coding DNA: TGTGCCAGTAGATCTGCGGGGGACAGCTCCTACGAGCAGTACTTC. V usage is TRBV19 and J usage is TRBJ2-7; tentatively, D is TRBD1 or TRBD2 (7 bases each). The CDR3 runs 15 residues. In germline, CDR1 is LNHDA, CDR2 SQIVND (reference sequence). V shed 6 bases and J shed 0 bases, with 15 bases lying between them.

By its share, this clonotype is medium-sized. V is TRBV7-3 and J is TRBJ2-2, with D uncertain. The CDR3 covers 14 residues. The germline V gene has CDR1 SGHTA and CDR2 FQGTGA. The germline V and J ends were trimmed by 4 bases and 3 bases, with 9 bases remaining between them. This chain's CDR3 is CASSYFADTGELFF. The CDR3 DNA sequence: TGTGCCAGCAGCTATTTCGCGGACACCGGGGAGCTGTTTTTT.

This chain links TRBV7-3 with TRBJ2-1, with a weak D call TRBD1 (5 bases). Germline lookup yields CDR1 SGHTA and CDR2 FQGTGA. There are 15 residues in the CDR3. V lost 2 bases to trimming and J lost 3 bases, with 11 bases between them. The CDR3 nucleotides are TGTGCCAGCAGCTTACAGGGCGGAATCTACAATGAGCAGTTCTTC. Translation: CASSLQGGIYNEQFF.

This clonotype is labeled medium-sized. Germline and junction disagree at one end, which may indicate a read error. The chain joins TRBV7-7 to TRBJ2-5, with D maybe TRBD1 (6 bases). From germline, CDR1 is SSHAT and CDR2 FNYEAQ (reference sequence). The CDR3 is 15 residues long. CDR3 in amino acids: CASSLDPTGQETQYF. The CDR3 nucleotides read TGTGCTAGCAGCTTAGATCCTACAGGGCAAGAGACCCAGTACTTC.

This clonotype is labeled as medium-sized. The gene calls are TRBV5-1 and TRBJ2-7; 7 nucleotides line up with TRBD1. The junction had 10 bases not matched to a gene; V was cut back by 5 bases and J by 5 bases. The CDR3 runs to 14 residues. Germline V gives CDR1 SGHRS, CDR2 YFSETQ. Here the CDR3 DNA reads TGCGCCAGCAGTCTGTCACAGGGGAGCCACGAGCAGTACTTC. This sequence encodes CASSLSQGSHEQYF.

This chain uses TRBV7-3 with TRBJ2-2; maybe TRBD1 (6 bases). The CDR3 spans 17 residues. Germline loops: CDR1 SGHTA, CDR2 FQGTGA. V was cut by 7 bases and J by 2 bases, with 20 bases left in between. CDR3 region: CASIPQRHRVNTGELFF. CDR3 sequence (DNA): TGTGCCAGCATCCCTCAAAGACACAGGGTTAACACCGGGGAGCTGTTTTTT.

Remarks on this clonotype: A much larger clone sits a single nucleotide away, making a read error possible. Here the CDR3 reads CASSFGGSVSEQFF. CDR3 nucleotide sequence: TGTGCCAGCAGCTTTGGTGGCTCAGTGAGTGAGCAGTTCTTC. The chain uses TRBV5-6 and TRBJ2-1, with no clear D. Per the germline V gene, CDR1 is SGHDT and CDR2 is YYEEEE. Trimming cost V 2 bases and J 9 bases, with 15 bases left between them. This CDR3 spans 14 amino acids.

CDR3 residues: CASSYSARDGLETQYF. The DNA for the CDR3 is TGTGCCAGCAGTTACTCCGCGCGGGATGGGTTGGAGACCCAGTACTTC. J is TRBJ2-5 and V is TRBV6-5, with a possible D match to TRBD2 (6 bases). Trimming removed 0 bases at V and 5 bases at J, with 16 bases between. The germline V gene has CDR1 MNHEY and CDR2 SVGAGI. The CDR3 is 16 amino acids.

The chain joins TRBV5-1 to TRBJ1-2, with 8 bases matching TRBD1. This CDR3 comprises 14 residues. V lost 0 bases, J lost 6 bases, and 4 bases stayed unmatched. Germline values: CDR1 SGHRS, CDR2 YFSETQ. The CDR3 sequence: CASSLEATGDGYTF. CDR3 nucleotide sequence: TGCGCCAGCAGCTTGGAGGCGACAGGGGATGGCTACACCTTC. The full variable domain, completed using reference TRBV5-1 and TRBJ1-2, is KAGVTQTPRYLIKTRGQQVTLSCSPISGHRSVSWYQQTPGQGLQFLFEYFSETQRNKGNFPGRFSGRQFSNSRSEMNVSTLELGDSALYLCASSLEATGDGYTFGSGTRLTVV.

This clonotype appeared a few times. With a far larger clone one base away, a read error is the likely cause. DNA of the CDR3: TGTGCCAGCATTTACTCGACTAGCGGGAGGGCCAGGTCCTACGAGCAGTACTTC. Translating it yields CASIYSTSGRARSYEQYF. The chain links TRBV6-6 to TRBJ2-7, with 14 nucleotides matching TRBD2. Germline V gene sequence: CDR1 MNHNY, CDR2 SVGAGI (reference sequence). The CDR3 is made up of 18 amino acids.

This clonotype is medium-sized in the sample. CDR3 bases: TGTGCCAGCAGCCCACCCAGACAGGCGGCCACCGGGGAGCTGTTTTTT. Amino acid sequence: CASSPPRQAATGELFF. This chain uses TRBV7-9 with TRBJ2-2; weak D call: TRBD1 (6 bases). V was cut by 5 bases and J by 4 bases, with 17 bases left in between. This CDR3 region has 16 residues. Looked up from germline, CDR1 is SEHNR and CDR2 is FQNEAQ (reference sequence). Complete variable domain (other parts from reference TRBV7-9 and TRBJ2-2): DTGVSQNPRHKITKRGQNVTFRCDPISEHNRLYWYRQTLGQGPEFLTYFQNEAQLEKSRLLSDRFSAERPKGSFSTLEIQRTEQGDSAMYLCASSPPRQAATGELFFGEGSRLTVL.

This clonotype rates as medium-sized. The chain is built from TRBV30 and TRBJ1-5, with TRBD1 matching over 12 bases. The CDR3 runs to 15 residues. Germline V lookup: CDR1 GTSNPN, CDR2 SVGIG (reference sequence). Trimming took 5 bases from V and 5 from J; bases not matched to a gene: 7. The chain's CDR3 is CAWDSGTGGYQPQHF. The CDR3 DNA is TGTGCCTGGGACTCCGGGACAGGGGGCTATCAGCCCCAGCATTTT.